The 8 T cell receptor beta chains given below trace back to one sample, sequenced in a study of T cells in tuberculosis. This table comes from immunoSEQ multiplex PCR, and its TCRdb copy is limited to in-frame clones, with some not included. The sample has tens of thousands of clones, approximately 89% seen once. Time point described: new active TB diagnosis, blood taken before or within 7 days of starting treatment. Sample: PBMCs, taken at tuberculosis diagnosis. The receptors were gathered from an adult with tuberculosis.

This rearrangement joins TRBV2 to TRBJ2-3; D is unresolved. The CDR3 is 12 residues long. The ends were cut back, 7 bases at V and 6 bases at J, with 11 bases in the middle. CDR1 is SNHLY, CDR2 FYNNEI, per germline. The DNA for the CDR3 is TGTGCCAGCACAGGATACACGGATACGCAGTATTTT. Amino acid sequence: CASTGYTDTQYF. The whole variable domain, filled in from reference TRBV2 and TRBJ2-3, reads EPEVTQTPSHQVTQMGQEVILRCVPISNHLYFYWYRQILGQKVEFLVSFYNNEISEKSEIFDDQFSVERPDGSNFTLKIRSTKLEDSAMYFCASTGYTDTQYFGPGTRLTVL.

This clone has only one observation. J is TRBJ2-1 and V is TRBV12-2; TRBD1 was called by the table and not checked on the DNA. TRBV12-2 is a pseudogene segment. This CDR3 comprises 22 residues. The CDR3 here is CASRSRNAGWDSRKGPYNEQFF. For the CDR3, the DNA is TGTGCAAGTCGCTCCCGGAACGCGGGATGGGACAGTAGGAAGGGACCCTACAATGAGCAGTTCTTC.

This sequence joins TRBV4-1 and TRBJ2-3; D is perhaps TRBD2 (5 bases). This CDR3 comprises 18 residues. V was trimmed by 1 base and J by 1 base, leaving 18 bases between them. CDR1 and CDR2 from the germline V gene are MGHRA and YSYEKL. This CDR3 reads CASSQAPLGSGRTDTQYF. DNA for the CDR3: TGCGCCAGCAGCCAAGCCCCCCTAGGAAGCGGACGCACAGATACGCAGTATTTT.

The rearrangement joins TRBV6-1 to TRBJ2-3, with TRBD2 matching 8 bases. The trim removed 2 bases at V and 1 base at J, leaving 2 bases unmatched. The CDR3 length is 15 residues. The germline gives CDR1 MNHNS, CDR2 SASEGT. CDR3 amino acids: CASSERRGGTDTQYF. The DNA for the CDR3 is TGTGCCAGCAGTGAAAGGCGGGGGGGCACAGATACGCAGTATTTT.

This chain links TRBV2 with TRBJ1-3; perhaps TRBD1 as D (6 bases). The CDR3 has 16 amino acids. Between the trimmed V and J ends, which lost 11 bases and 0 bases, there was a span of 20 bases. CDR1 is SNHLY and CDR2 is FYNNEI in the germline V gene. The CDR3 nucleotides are TGTGCCTGCTCGCGGGGGCCAACTAACTCTGGAAACACCATATATTTT. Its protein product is CACSRGPTNSGNTIYF.

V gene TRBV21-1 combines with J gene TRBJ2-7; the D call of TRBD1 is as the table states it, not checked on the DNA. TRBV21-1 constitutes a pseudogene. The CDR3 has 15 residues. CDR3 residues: CASSKERDRGYEQYV. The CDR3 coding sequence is TGTGCCAGCAGCAAAGAACGGGACAGGGGCTACGAGCAGTACGTC.

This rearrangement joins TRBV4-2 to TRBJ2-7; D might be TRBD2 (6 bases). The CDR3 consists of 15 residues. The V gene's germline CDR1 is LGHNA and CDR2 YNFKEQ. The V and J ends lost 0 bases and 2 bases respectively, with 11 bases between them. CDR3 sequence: CASSQDGRGTYEQYV. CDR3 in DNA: TGTGCCAGCAGCCAAGATGGACGGGGGACCTACGAGCAGTACGTC.

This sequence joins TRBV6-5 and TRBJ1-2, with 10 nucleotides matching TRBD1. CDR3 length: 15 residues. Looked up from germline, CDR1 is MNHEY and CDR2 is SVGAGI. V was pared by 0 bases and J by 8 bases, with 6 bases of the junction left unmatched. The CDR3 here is CASSYSTGGDNGYTF. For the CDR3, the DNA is TGTGCCAGCAGTTACTCGACAGGGGGCGATAACGGCTACACCTTC.